The 32 T cell receptor beta chains below were found in one sample sequenced in a study of blood T cell repertoires in COVID-19. The method was immunoSEQ multiplex PCR; TCRdb's version includes in-frame clones alone and lacks a portion of them. In the table there are about 160,000 clones, approximately 93% of which are singletons. Sequencing was done on a sample of peripheral blood. These TCRs come from a woman aged 55-69 years with COVID-19, enrolled during active disease.

This rearrangement joins TRBV6-2 or TRBV6-3 to TRBJ1-1; D unresolved. CDR1 MNHEY and CDR2 SVGEGT come from the germline V gene. This CDR3 contains 15 residues. Trimming took off 2 bases at V and 3 bases at J, with 13 bases between the two ends. The CDR3 protein is CASSYDNRKDTEAFF. The CDR3 bases are TGTGCCAGCAGTTACGACAACAGAAAAGACACTGAAGCTTTCTTT.

The chain links TRBV2 to TRBJ1-2, with D maybe TRBD1 (5 bases). The germline gives CDR1 SNHLY, CDR2 FYNNEI. The CDR3 has 14 amino acids. V was shortened by 7 bases and J by 4 bases, with 16 bases between the two germline ends. For the CDR3, the DNA is TGTGCCAGCAAACCTGATGGGGGGACCTATGGCTACACCTTC. Translated: CASKPDGGTYGYTF.

The rearrangement joins TRBV30 to TRBJ1-6; tentatively, D is TRBD1 (5 bases). Trimming left V 1 base short and J 0 bases short, with 10 bases between. The germline gives CDR1 GTSNPN, CDR2 SVGIG (reference sequence). This CDR3 has 16 residues. CDR3 sequence reads: CAWSETVSSYNSPLHF. Here the CDR3 DNA reads TGTGCCTGGAGTGAGACAGTGAGCTCCTATAATTCACCCCTCCACTTT. The full variable domain, rest sourced from reference TRBV30 and TRBJ1-6, is SQTIHQWPATLVQPVGSPLSLECTVEGTSNPNLYWYRQAAGRGLQLLFYSVGIGQISSEVPQNLSASRPQDRQFILSSKKLLLSDSGFYLCAWSETVSSYNSPLHFGNGTRLTVT.

The genes are TRBV6-4 and TRBJ1-2, with TRBD1 matching 7 bases. This CDR3 is 14 amino acids long. Trimming took 6 bases from V and 8 from J; bases not matched to a gene: 12. Germline-derived CDR1 and CDR2 are MRHNA and SNTAGT. The CDR3 nucleotides are TGTGCCAGCAGGGTGCAGGGGGGAGCTGGCGGCTACACCTTC. Amino acids: CASRVQGGAGGYTF.

This chain links TRBV3-1 (or the pseudogene TRBV3-2) with TRBJ1-4; D might be TRBD1 (5 bases). The CDR3 has 18 residues. CDR1 is LGHDT, CDR2 YNNKEL, per germline (reference sequence). Deletions cut 6 bases from V and 8 bases from J, with 28 bases between. The CDR3 here is CASRAGGWSRGLTEKLFF. As DNA, the CDR3 is TGTGCCAGCAGGGCCGGGGGTTGGAGCCGGGGGTTGACGGAAAAACTGTTTTTT.

The count of this clone is one. Distinct nucleotide sequences in the sample also encode this CDR3. The rearrangement uses TRBV7-2 and TRBJ1-2, with 7 bases lining up with TRBD1. There are 14 residues in the CDR3. Germline-derived CDR1 and CDR2 are SGHTA and FQGNSA. V was pared by 1 base and J by 2 bases, with 1 base of the junction left unmatched. CDR3 in DNA: TGTGCCAGCAGCTTAGGACAGGGCAACTATGGCTACACCTTC. Its protein product is CASSLGQGNYGYTF.

The V call is TRBV6-1, the J call TRBJ2-7; TRBD1 matches at 9 bases. Germline V gives CDR1 MNHNS, CDR2 SASEGT. The junction had 8 bases not matched to a gene; V was cut back by 5 bases and J by 6 bases. The CDR3 is 14 residues long. CDR3 loop: CASSNGQGTTEQYF. Written as DNA, the CDR3 is TGTGCCAGCAGTAACGGACAGGGGACGACCGAGCAGTACTTC.

V is TRBV4-3 and J is TRBJ2-7; maybe TRBD1 (6 bases). The CDR3 contains 17 residues. The V end was cut by 0 bases, the J end by 2 bases, with 17 bases between. Germline assignment: CDR1 LGHNA and CDR2 YSLEER. The CDR3 loop reads CASSQDWQEQGPYEQYF. CDR3 nucleotide sequence: TGCGCCAGCAGCCAAGATTGGCAGGAACAGGGTCCCTACGAGCAGTACTTC.

V gene TRBV2 combines with J gene TRBJ2-7; 7 nucleotides agree with TRBD1. Per germline, CDR1 SNHLY and CDR2 FYNNEI. The CDR3 spans 11 residues. After removal of 9 bases from V and 3 bases from J, the junction contained 2 bases not matched to a gene. The CDR3 protein is CASDRDYEQYF. CDR3 coding DNA: TGTGCCAGTGACAGGGACTACGAGCAGTACTTC.

The rearrangement uses TRBV7-2 and TRBJ1-5; the D is unclear. The CDR3 sequence is 16 residues long. V was cut by 2 bases and J by 2 bases, with 13 bases left in between. Germline V CDR1 and CDR2: SGHTA, FQGNSA. CDR3: CASSLSGPLGNQPQHF. CDR3 coding DNA: TGTGCCAGCAGCTTAAGCGGCCCCTTGGGCAATCAGCCCCAGCATTTT. Filled out from reference TRBV7-2 and TRBJ1-5, the complete variable domain reads GAGVSQSPSNKVTEKGKDVELRCDPISGHTALYWYRQSLGQGLEFLIYFQGNSAPDKSGLPSDRFSAERTGGSVSTLTIQRTQQEDSAVYLCASSLSGPLGNQPQHFGDGTRLSIL.

J is TRBJ1-3 and V is TRBV4-1; D is unresolved. Germline V CDR1 and CDR2: MGHRA, YSYEKL. The CDR3 sequence is 14 residues long. V shed 1 base and J shed 3 bases, with 7 bases lying between them. CDR3 protein: CASSQGAGGNTIYF. For the CDR3, the DNA is TGCGCCAGCAGCCAAGGGGCTGGTGGAAACACCATATATTTT.

The chain combines TRBV3-1 (or the pseudogene TRBV3-2) with TRBJ1-1, with TRBD1 as a possible D gene (6 bases). The V and J ends lost 4 bases and 6 bases respectively, with 12 bases between them. The CDR3 runs to 13 residues. Germline assignment: CDR1 LGHDT and CDR2 YNNKEL (reference sequence). This chain's CDR3 is CASSPRGAAEAFF. The DNA for the CDR3 is TGTGCCAGCAGCCCCCGGGGGGCAGCTGAAGCTTTCTTT.

The rearrangement joins TRBV6-2 or TRBV6-3 to TRBJ1-2; D is unresolved. Germline assignment: CDR1 MNHEY and CDR2 SVGEGT. The CDR3 is 14 residues long. V was cut by 7 bases and J by 8 bases, with 20 bases left in between. Here the CDR3 DNA reads TGTGCCAGCACCCCGGCCGGTGTGGCGCGGGGCTACACCTTC. Encoded protein: CASTPAGVARGYTF.

The rearrangement joins TRBV19 to TRBJ2-1, with 9 bases fitting TRBD1. J lost 7 bases, V lost 4 bases, and 8 bases had no gene match. The CDR3 totals 15 residues. Per the germline V gene, CDR1 is LNHDA and CDR2 is SQIVND (reference sequence). CDR3 nucleotides: TGTGCCAGTAGTAGCCGACAGGGGGATTGGAATGAGCAGTTCTTC. Translating gives CASSSRQGDWNEQFF.

This clone occurred once. This chain uses TRBV7-2 with TRBJ1-1; D is undetermined. This CDR3 spans 14 amino acids. Between the trimmed V and J ends, which lost 5 bases and 0 bases, there was a span of 10 bases. Germline CDR1 is SGHTA and CDR2 is FQGNSA. CDR3 region: CASSPYGVNTEAFF. CDR3 nucleotides: TGTGCCAGCAGCCCGTACGGGGTGAACACTGAAGCTTTCTTT.

V and J are TRBV4-2 and TRBJ1-4, with 10 bases matching TRBD1. Germline V CDR1 and CDR2: LGHNA, YNFKEQ. This CDR3 has 16 residues. Unmatched junction bases numbered 9, after V lost 4 bases and J lost 7 bases. The CDR3 sequence: CASSRETGGEREKLFF. CDR3 nucleotides: TGTGCCAGCAGCCGAGAGACAGGGGGCGAGCGTGAAAAACTGTTTTTT.

This rearrangement joins TRBV5-1 to TRBJ2-1, with 8 bases that match TRBD1. This CDR3 is 15 amino acids long. The germline gives CDR1 SGHRS, CDR2 YFSETQ. Trimming removed 4 bases from V and 4 bases from J; junction bases left unmatched: 7. The CDR3 DNA reads TGCGCCAGCAGCCTTGACGGGACAGGATACAATGAGCAGTTCTTC. Protein product: CASSLDGTGYNEQFF.

The chain uses TRBV6-6 and TRBJ1-2; a weak D match, TRBD1 (5 bases). Germline V gene lookup returns CDR1 MNHNY and CDR2 SVGAGI (reference sequence). This CDR3 contains 13 residues. The germline V and J ends were trimmed by 6 bases and 2 bases, with 10 bases remaining between them. The CDR3 DNA sequence: TGTGCCAGCAGGGGGGGGTTAAACTATGGCTACACCTTC. Translating it yields CASRGGLNYGYTF.

Worth noting for this clone: This CDR3 fails to terminate in the conserved phenylalanine or tryptophan, so it likely reflects a read error. The limits of the CDR3 on the DNA are not certain, so only TCRdb's listed CDR3 is given. This chain connects TRBV6-2 or TRBV6-3 to TRBJ1-2; TRBD1, the D gene given by the table, was not confirmed from the DNA. Including both end residues, the CDR3 is 14 amino acids long. The germline V gene has CDR1 MNHEY and CDR2 SVGEGT. The chain's CDR3 is CASSPGTPRAGLKS.

The rearrangement joins TRBV7-9 to TRBJ1-1; 9 nucleotides agree with TRBD1. J was trimmed by 3 bases and V by 3 bases; bases with no gene match: 5. This CDR3 spans 15 amino acids. Germline values: CDR1 SEHNR, CDR2 FQNEAQ (reference sequence). The CDR3: CASSLGQGIDTEAFF. CDR3 in DNA: TGTGCCAGCAGCTTGGGACAGGGAATTGACACTGAAGCTTTCTTT.

A remark on this clone: This specimen includes other DNA sequences encoding the same CDR3. The rearrangement links TRBV19 to TRBJ2-1; 8 bases are a match to TRBD1. The CDR3 runs to 15 residues. J gave up 0 bases and V 5 bases, and 3 bases lay outside the gene matches. The V gene's germline CDR1 is LNHDA and CDR2 SQIVND (reference sequence). Here the CDR3 DNA reads TGTGCCAGTAGTCGAGGACAGGGCTCCTACAATGAGCAGTTCTTC. Its protein is CASSRGQGSYNEQFF.

This chain uses TRBV7-2 with TRBJ2-5, with 8 bases identical to TRBD2. Looked up from germline, CDR1 is SGHTA and CDR2 is FQGNSA. The junction had 5 bases not matched to a gene; V was cut back by 2 bases and J by 3 bases. The CDR3 extends over 15 amino acids. CDR3 in amino acids: CASSLFALAEETQYF. The CDR3, as DNA: TGTGCCAGCAGCTTATTTGCACTAGCGGAAGAGACCCAGTACTTC.

This chain uses TRBV6-5 with TRBJ2-2; 11 bases map to TRBD2. Germline assignment: CDR1 MNHEY and CDR2 SVGAGI. The CDR3 has 15 amino acids. The V gene end was trimmed by 7 bases and the J gene end by 7 bases; junction bases not matched to a gene: 8. CDR3 DNA sequence: TGTGCCAGCAAAATGGTAGCGGGGGGGCACGGGGAGCTGTTTTTT. This encodes CASKMVAGGHGELFF.

CDR3 sequence reads: CASRPRGQSTDTQYF. DNA for the CDR3: TGTGCCAGCAGGCCTCGAGGACAGAGCACAGATACGCAGTATTTT. The chain recombines TRBV2 with TRBJ2-3; D perhaps matches TRBD1 (6 bases). CDR3 length: 15 residues. Germline CDR1 is SNHLY and CDR2 is FYNNEI. V was pared by 6 bases and J by 0 bases, with 13 bases between.

V usage is TRBV7-9 and J usage is TRBJ2-2; the D gene is possibly TRBD1 (5 bases). CDR1 and CDR2 (germline): SEHNR, FQNEAQ (reference sequence). This CDR3 is 16 amino acids long. Trimming took off 5 bases at V and 2 bases at J, with 15 bases between the two ends. As DNA, the CDR3 is TGTGCCAGCAGCGAAAGGGGAAAGGGAAACACCGGGGAGCTGTTTTTT. It is translated as CASSERGKGNTGELFF.

Only one count was recorded for this clone. The chain links TRBV12-3 or TRBV12-4 to TRBJ2-2; D might be TRBD1 (6 bases). The CDR3 is 13 residues long. The ends were cut back, 5 bases at V and 6 bases at J, with 10 bases in the middle. CDR3 region: CASSQGTPGELFF. In DNA, the CDR3 is TGTGCCAGCAGTCAAGGGACACCCGGGGAGCTGTTTTTT.

This rearrangement joins TRBV27 to TRBJ1-2; tentatively, D is TRBD1 (6 bases). CDR1 and CDR2 from the germline V gene are MNHEY and SMNVEV (reference sequence). Between the trimmed V and J ends, which lost 6 bases and 3 bases, there was a span of 11 bases. This CDR3 is 13 amino acids long. CDR3 in amino acids: CASRPGAHYGYTF. In DNA, the CDR3 is TGTGCCAGCAGACCAGGGGCCCACTATGGCTACACCTTC.

This sequence joins TRBV9 and TRBJ2-2, with 12 bases fitting TRBD1. This CDR3 region has 16 residues. Germline trimming cut 4 bases from V and 4 bases from J; bases unmatched to any gene: 5. In germline, CDR1 is SGDLS, CDR2 YYNGEE. The DNA of the CDR3 is TGTGCCAGCAGCCCCCCGGGACAGGGGGCCACCGGGGAGCTGTTTTTT. Translation gives CASSPPGQGATGELFF.

V usage is TRBV19 and J usage is TRBJ2-1; 10 bases line up with TRBD1. The CDR3 is made up of 19 amino acids. Germline V gene sequence: CDR1 LNHDA, CDR2 SQIVND (reference sequence). V lost 7 bases, J lost 2 bases, and 17 bases stayed unmatched. The CDR3 reads CASTTRQGASLLAYNEQFF. The DNA of the CDR3 is TGTGCCAGTACCACAAGACAGGGGGCCTCTTTGCTGGCCTACAATGAGCAGTTCTTC.

V usage is TRBV6-5 and J usage is TRBJ2-7; TRBD1 aligns across 9 bases. The CDR3 length is 15 residues. Losses at the gene ends were 4 bases for V and 4 bases for J; bases not matched to a gene: 8. The V gene's germline CDR1 is MNHEY and CDR2 SVGAGI. The CDR3 DNA reads TGTGCCAGCAGTTCCAATGGGACAGGGTGGTACGAGCAGTACTTC. Its translation is CASSSNGTGWYEQYF.

J is TRBJ1-2 and V is TRBV19, with D maybe TRBD1 (6 bases). V dropped 3 bases and J dropped 7 bases, with 12 bases sitting between them. Germline assignment: CDR1 LNHDA and CDR2 SQIVND (reference sequence). The CDR3 is made up of 13 amino acids. Here the CDR3 reads CASSIGTRSGYTF. CDR3 sequence (DNA): TGTGCCAGTAGTATTGGGACAAGGTCTGGCTACACCTTC.

This clone showed up just once. The chain recombines TRBV30 with TRBJ1-6; D gene unclear. The V gene's germline CDR1 is GTSNPN and CDR2 SVGIG (reference sequence). CDR3 length: 16 amino acids. V lost 2 bases, J lost 0 bases, and 11 bases lay in between. The DNA of the CDR3 is TGTGCCTGGAGTCGTGTCGGGAGCTCCTATAATTCACCCCTCCACTTT. Translating it yields CAWSRVGSSYNSPLHF.